Shown below are 8 T cell receptor beta chains from a single sample sequenced in a study of T cells after yellow fever vaccination. TCRdb re-derived calls from the 5' RACE reads in MiXCR, one entry per CDR3 protein. The data contain about 50,000 distinct CDR3 sequences, approximately 7% of them singletons. The specimen comprised CD8+ T cells sorted from PBMCs, sampled on the day of the first yellow fever vaccination. These receptor sequences come from a man aged 18-30 years who received the YFV17D yellow fever vaccine.

This clonotype was observed a few times. The chain couples TRBV28 to TRBJ2-1; no definite D call. The CDR3 covers 13 residues. Germline CDR1 and CDR2: MDHEN and SYDVKM. V was pared by 3 bases and J by 8 bases, with 11 bases between. The CDR3 nucleotides are TGTGCCAGCAGTTTGTGGGCTGGGGATGAGCAGTTCTTC. Protein sequence: CASSLWAGDEQFF.

This clonotype was observed a handful of times. The gene calls are TRBV5-1 and TRBJ2-7; maybe TRBD1 (5 bases). The V end lost 0 bases, the J end lost 0 bases, and 10 bases lay between the germline ends. The length of the CDR3 is 15 residues. Germline assignment: CDR1 SGHRS and CDR2 YFSETQ. The CDR3 coding sequence is TGCGCCAGCAGCTTGGGACAGTTCAGCTCCTACGAGCAGTACTTC. Amino acids: CASSLGQFSSYEQYF. Full variable domain (outside the CDR3, taken from reference TRBV5-1 and TRBJ2-7): KAGVTQTPRYLIKTRGQQVTLSCSPISGHRSVSWYQQTPGQGLQFLFEYFSETQRNKGNFPGRFSGRQFSNSRSEMNVSTLELGDSALYLCASSLGQFSSYEQYFGPGTRLTVT.

This clonotype was recorded a few times. This CDR3 reads CASSLRGSPYEQYF. Written as DNA, the CDR3 is TGCGCCAGCAGCTTACGAGGTTCCCCCTACGAGCAGTACTTC. The V call is TRBV5-1, the J call TRBJ2-7; D is undetermined. Germline CDR1 reads SGHRS; CDR2 reads YFSETQ. The CDR3 loop spans 14 amino acids. V was pared by 2 bases and J by 2 bases, with 11 bases between.

This chain joins TRBV4-2 and TRBJ2-5; the match to TRBD2 covers 10 bases. The V gene end was trimmed by 4 bases and the J gene end by 2 bases; junction bases not matched to a gene: 16. The CDR3 length is 19 residues. CDR1 and CDR2 from the germline V gene are LGHNA and YNFKEQ. CDR3 in DNA: TGTGCCAGCAGCCCCCCGGCGGGGCTAGCGGGGGCAACGCAAGAGACCCAGTACTTC. This encodes CASSPPAGLAGATQETQYF.

The rearrangement joins TRBV7-2 to TRBJ1-2, with no clear D. V lost 8 bases and J 8 bases, leaving 12 bases between the germline ends. This CDR3 is built from 11 residues. CDR1 and CDR2 (germline): SGHTA, FQGNSA. DNA of the CDR3: TGTGCCAGCCTCGACGGATCCGGCTACACCTTC. This gives the protein CASLDGSGYTF.

This clonotype was seen repeatedly, ten times or more. The rearrangement joins TRBV29-1 to TRBJ2-7; D unresolved. V dropped 1 base and J dropped 3 bases, with 7 bases sitting between them. Germline CDR1 SQVTM, CDR2 ANQGSEA. The CDR3 totals 12 residues. The CDR3 here is CSVEVADYEQYF. The CDR3 nucleotides read TGCAGCGTTGAAGTAGCCGACTACGAGCAGTACTTC.

This clonotype appeared many times. As DNA, the CDR3 is TGTGCCAGCAGCCCCGGGACTAGGAGTGAGCAGTTCTTC. It specifies CASSPGTRSEQFF. V is TRBV7-3 and J is TRBJ2-1; 8 positions match TRBD2. CDR1 is SGHTA, CDR2 FQGTGA, per germline. The CDR3 sequence is 13 residues long. V lost 5 bases and J lost 9; bases outside the gene matches: 6.

This clonotype was seen ten or more times. This chain uses TRBV6-1 with TRBJ1-2; weak D call: TRBD1 (6 bases). This CDR3 spans 15 amino acids. The germline V gene encodes CDR1 MNHNS and CDR2 SASEGT. The V end was cut by 6 bases, the J end by 2 bases, with 16 bases between. CDR3: CASRREHRENYGYTF. The DNA for the CDR3 is TGTGCCAGCAGACGGGAGCACAGGGAGAACTATGGCTACACCTTC.